These T cell receptor beta chains were read from a single sample in a study of response to subunit inactivated influenza vaccine. TCRdb analysed the RT-PCR reads with MiXCR anew, one entry per CDR3 protein. The data contain more than 150,000 distinct CDR3 sequences, approximately 12% of them singletons. Sequenced material: CD8+ T cells sorted from PBMCs, taken about 23 months after vaccination. The origin of the receptors is a man between 50 and 75 years old who received an inactivated influenza vaccine. The CDR3 runs from the conserved cysteine through the conserved F or W. The order of the fields is J gene, V gene, D gene, clone size, CDR3 protein, CDR3 DNA. A D gene is named only where the DNA matches it firmly. The size entry is marked missing in some rows and otherwise reads once, few, many or a size class.

TRBJ2-3,TRBV5-6,TRBD1,-,CASSRTGDGVTDTQYF,TGTGCCAGCAGCAGGACAGGGGATGGGGTCACAGATACGCAGTATTTT
TRBJ1-2,TRBV7-8,TRBD1,few,CASSYRDRENYGYTF,TGTGCCAGCAGCTATCGGGACAGGGAGAACTATGGCTACACCTTC
TRBJ2-1,TRBV10-3,-,-,CAISVSDFRPLNEQFF,TGTGCCATCAGTGTTAGCGACTTCCGACCGCTCAATGAGCAGTTCTTC
TRBJ1-2,TRBV6-5,-,-,CASSYSGNGYTF,TGTGCCAGCAGTTACTCAGGGAATGGCTACACCTTC
TRBJ1-5,TRBV6-1,-,few,CASAPGEGQPQHF,TGTGCCAGCGCCCCAGGGGAAGGTCAGCCCCAGCATTTT
TRBJ2-1,TRBV29-1,TRBD2,few,CSVPRLAGERHSYNEQFF,TGCAGCGTCCCAAGACTAGCGGGGGAACGACATTCCTACAATGAGCAGTTCTTC
TRBJ2-1,TRBV7-8,TRBD2,-,CASSFLSGYGVNEQFF,TGTGCCAGCAGCTTCCTTAGCGGGTACGGCGTCAATGAGCAGTTCTTC
TRBJ2-5,TRBV6-5,TRBD2,few,CASTGGAETQYF,TGTGCCAGCACGGGAGGGGCGGAGACCCAGTACTTC
TRBJ2-5,TRBV9,TRBD2,-,CASSFSGRPQDTQYF,TGTGCCAGCAGCTTTAGCGGGAGGCCTCAAGATACCCAGTACTTC
TRBJ2-6,TRBV6-5,-,few,CASSYWRTGANVLTF,TGTGCCAGCAGTTATTGGCGCACTGGGGCCAACGTCCTGACTTTC
TRBJ2-2,TRBV10-2,-,few,CASSKAGGTGELFF,TGCGCCAGCAGTAAGGCAGGGGGGACCGGGGAGCTGTTTTTT
TRBJ2-1,TRBV7-9,TRBD2,few,CASSYPGLAGLVYQFF,TGTGCCAGCAGCTATCCGGGACTAGCGGGATTAGTTTATCAGTTCTTC
TRBJ1-1,TRBV30,-,-,CAWSNTGNTEAFF,TGTGCCTGGAGTAATACGGGGAACACTGAAGCTTTCTTT
TRBJ2-2,TRBV14,-,many,CASSRWTSGELFF,TGTGCCAGCAGCCGTTGGACATCCGGGGAGCTGTTTTTT
TRBJ2-5,TRBV7-8,-,many,CASSLWGEAQYF,TGTGCCAGCAGCTTATGGGGTGAGGCCCAGTACTTC
TRBJ2-2,TRBV27,-,once,CASSFVGGPGELFF,TGTGCCAGCAGTTTTGTGGGGGGGCCCGGGGAGCTGTTTTTT
TRBJ2-1,TRBV12-3/TRBV12-4,-,few,CASSFPGVNEQFF,TGTGCCAGCAGTTTCCCGGGGGTGAATGAGCAGTTCTTC
TRBJ2-3,TRBV2,TRBD1,many,CASSTDRATDTQYF,TGTGCCAGCAGCACCGACAGGGCTACAGATACGCAGTATTTT
TRBJ1-4,TRBV28,-,-,CASSLTGVGPRKKLFF,TGTGCCAGCAGTTTAACGGGTGTGGGGCCTAGGAAAAAACTGTTTTTT
TRBJ2-7,TRBV28,-,-,CASSFFRGAPYEQYF,TGTGCCAGCAGTTTTTTTAGGGGGGCACCCTACGAGCAGTACTTC